The entry below gives a single T cell receptor (beta chain) sequence along with its context. Its target is not known. This record comes from a study of graft-versus-host responses after intestinal transplantation. Data came from immunoSEQ multiplex PCR; TCRdb stores just in-frame clones and leaves some out. The sample consists of roughly 80,000 clones, roughly 87% of them appearing once. Germline V gives CDR1 MNHEY, CDR2 SVGAGI. V shed 2 bases, J shed 4 bases, and the junction held 4 bases outside the gene matches. The CDR3 totals 14 residues. Study-wide results and caveats: Investigators detected GvH clones in recipient marrow, with some emerging earlier in ileum or blood. Levels of circulating GvH clones at their peak were associated with early post-transplant HvG declines.

The chain couples TRBV6-5 to TRBJ1-1, with 7 bases that match TRBD1. The source was unstimulated CD8+ T cells sorted from spleen or lymph node cells, collected before transplant. The receptor's source is a human donor who was the organ donor for an intestinal transplant. This chain's CDR3 is CASSYRSGGTEAFF. For the CDR3, the DNA is TGTGCCAGCAGTTACAGGTCAGGGGGCACTGAAGCTTTCTTT.